The 30 T cell receptor beta chains in this list originate from one sample, sequenced in a study of tumor and adjacent non-tumor tissue in lung cancer. This sample's RNA came from whole unsorted tissue. TCRbeta libraries were built with three rounds of nested PCR, modified from ARM-PCR. TCRdb re-derived calls from the multiplex PCR reads in MiXCR, one entry per CDR3 protein. The table records just over 200,000 distinct CDR3 sequences, about 71% of them present only once. Sequenced sample: lung tumor tissue. These receptors originate from a man aged 55 to 70 with non-small cell lung cancer.

This clonotype appeared a few times. This could be a read error, since a much larger clone is one nucleotide away. The chain employs TRBV12-5 and TRBJ2-3; D perhaps matches TRBD1 (6 bases). Germline V lookup: CDR1 LGHNT, CDR2 FRNRAP. V lost 2 bases, J lost 7 bases, and 22 bases lay in between. This CDR3 is 17 amino acids long. The CDR3 sequence is CASGLPMTGISPNTQYF. The DNA for the CDR3 is TGTGCTAGTGGTTTGCCGATGACAGGAATTTCCCCAAATACGCAGTATTTT.

Worth noting for this clonotype: The junction and the germline gene differ at one end; a read error may be behind it. The chain has TRBV11-2 and TRBJ2-7; TRBD1 is a possible D gene (6 bases). Per the germline V gene, CDR1 is SGHAT and CDR2 is FQNNGV. The CDR3 is made up of 15 amino acids. The CDR3 sequence: CASSLQGWDGDEHYF. The DNA of the CDR3 is TGTGCCAGCAGTTTACAGGGTTGGGACGGCGACGAGCACTACTTC.

To note about this clonotype: A junction boundary mismatches the germline segment, possibly from a read error. The rearrangement joins TRBV12-3 or TRBV12-4 to TRBJ2-3; D gene ambiguous. The CDR3 is 14 residues long. The CDR3 nucleotides read TGTGCCAGCAGTCCTCAGAAGAGCACAGATACGCCGTATTTT. The encoded protein is CASSPQKSTDTPYF.

The chain links TRBV7-9 to TRBJ2-5, with D maybe TRBD1 (6 bases). Germline assignment: CDR1 SEHNR and CDR2 FQNEAQ (reference sequence). With 5 bases removed from V and 1 base from J, the gap between germline ends came to 17 bases. CDR3 length equals 16 residues. CDR3 protein: CASSPRSSTGQETQYF. Here the CDR3 DNA reads TGTGCCAGCAGCCCGAGATCCTCGACAGGCCAAGAGACCCAGTACTTC. Filled out from reference TRBV7-9 and TRBJ2-5, the complete variable domain reads DTGVSQNPRHKITKRGQNVTFRCDPISEHNRLYWYRQTLGQGPEFLTYFQNEAQLEKSRLLSDRFSAERPKGSFSTLEIQRTEQGDSAMYLCASSPRSSTGQETQYFGPGTRLLVL.

A few counts support this clonotype. The chain uses TRBV29-1 and TRBJ2-7; 8 bases align to TRBD2. Germline CDR1 is SQVTM and CDR2 is ANQGSEA. The CDR3 is 13 residues long. DNA for the CDR3: TGCAGTGTAACGGTAGCGGGAACCTGCGAGCAGTACTTC. Translating gives CSVTVAGTCEQYF.

Note on this clonotype: Being one base from a much bigger clone, this may be a read error. V gene TRBV5-1 combines with J gene TRBJ2-3, with D unresolved. The CDR3 spans 16 residues. The germline gives CDR1 SGHRS, CDR2 YFSETQ. CDR3 DNA sequence: TGCGCCAGCAGCTTGGCAACGCCGGCCAGCACATATACGCAGTATTTT. This codes for CASSLATPASTYTQYF.

The V gene is TRBV20-1, the J gene TRBJ2-7; D unresolved. Trimming removed 8 bases at V and 5 bases at J, with 16 bases between. Germline loops: CDR1 DFQATT, CDR2 SNEGSKA (reference sequence). The CDR3 extends over 12 amino acids. CDR3: CSYDKDAHEQYF. The DNA of the CDR3 is TGCAGTTACGACAAGGATGCCCACGAGCAGTACTTC.

V gene TRBV12-3 or TRBV12-4 combines with J gene TRBJ2-1; 13 bases are shared with TRBD2. V lost 8 bases, J lost 1 base, and 8 bases stayed unmatched. The CDR3 extends over 17 amino acids. CDR3: CASCLRLAGGSYNEQFF. The CDR3 bases are TGTGCCAGCTGTCTTAGACTAGCGGGAGGATCCTACAATGAGCAGTTCTTC.

As to this clonotype: Compared with germline, one end of the junction differs, possibly owing to a read error. The chain couples TRBV6-5 to TRBJ1-2, with D unresolved. This CDR3 is 14 amino acids long. CDR1 and CDR2 (germline): MNHEY, SVGAGI. CDR3 protein: CASSFLTDPKGYPF. The CDR3 DNA follows: TGTGCCAGCAGTTTCCTAACTGATCCCAAGGGTTACCCCTTC.

A note on this clonotype: One end of the junction is discordant with germline, which a read error may explain. This chain joins TRBV11-3 and TRBJ2-2, with a tentative D call TRBD2 (6 bases). CDR1 and CDR2 (germline): SGHNT, YENEEA. CDR3 length equals 16 residues. For the CDR3, the DNA is TGTGCCAGCAGACCCCGATGTTTTTACGACACCGGGGGGCTGTTTTTT. Translating gives CASRPRCFYDTGGLFF.

A word on this clonotype: It may be a read error: a sequence one base away is much more abundant. V and J are TRBV20-1 and TRBJ2-1, with TRBD2 identical over 10 bases. The CDR3 runs to 15 residues. CDR1 and CDR2 (germline): DFQATT, SNEGSKA (reference sequence). J gave up 9 bases and V 1 base, and 9 bases lay outside the gene matches. CDR3 protein: CSARVRRLAGTEQFF. Here the CDR3 DNA reads TGCAGTGCTAGAGTTCGAAGACTAGCGGGTACTGAGCAGTTCTTC.

This clonotype was found once. At one boundary the junction diverges from the germline segment, which might be a read error. The chain employs TRBV6-5 and TRBJ1-2; D call uncertain. Germline CDR1 MNHEY, CDR2 SVGAGI. The CDR3 has 14 amino acids. CDR3 nucleotides: TGTGTCAGCAGTTTCCTAGCCGATTCCAAGGGCTACATCTTC. Protein product: CVSSFLADSKGYIF.

Of note for this clonotype: With a much larger clone just one base away, this may be a read error. V and J are TRBV29-1 and TRBJ2-7, with 7 bases fitting TRBD1. Germline CDR1 SQVTM, CDR2 ANQGSEA. The CDR3 length is 14 residues. The CDR3, as DNA: TGCATCGTCCACGGGACCCAGGGGGCCTACGAGCAGTACTTC. Translation gives CIVHGTQGAYEQYF.

About this clonotype: This could be a read error, since a much larger clone is one nucleotide away. The chain recombines TRBV10-2 with TRBJ2-5, with D perhaps TRBD2 (5 bases). The CDR3 loop spans 13 amino acids. Per the germline V gene, CDR1 is WSHSY and CDR2 is SAAADI. Trimming pared 3 bases from V and 7 bases from J, leaving 12 bases between. The CDR3 DNA is TGCGCCAGCAGTGAAGACTACCGAGGGACCCAGTACTTC. Protein sequence: CASSEDYRGTQYF.

The chain employs TRBV11-2 and TRBJ2-3, with D hard to call. This CDR3 contains 13 residues. Germline V CDR1 and CDR2: SGHAT, FQNNGV. Trimming left V 6 bases short and J 9 bases short, with 16 bases between. CDR3 nucleotides: TGTGCCAGCAGTTGGATTGGGAAAGAAACGCAGTATTTT. Translated, it gives CASSWIGKETQYF.

This clonotype appeared once. A much bigger clone sits one base away, suggesting this may be a read error. The V and J genes are TRBV20-1 and TRBJ2-3; no clear D gene. The CDR3 length is 11 residues. Germline V gene lookup returns CDR1 DFQATT and CDR2 SNEGSKA (reference sequence). CDR3 nucleotides: TGCAGTTCTAGTAATAGAGATACGCAGTATTTT. This codes for CSSSNRDTQYF.

The count of this clonotype is one. The conserved closing phenylalanine or tryptophan is absent in this CDR3, likely reflecting a read error. The chain carries TRBV5-4 and TRBJ2-6; D is ambiguous. Germline V gene data show CDR1 as SGHNT and CDR2 as YYREEE (reference sequence). There are 14 residues in the CDR3. The CDR3 DNA is TGTGCCAGCAGCTTAGATCCTGGGGTCAACGTCCTGACTTTA. This translates into CASSLDPGVNVLTL.

This clonotype was counted ten times or more. The rearrangement links TRBV4-1 to TRBJ2-3; 15 bases agree with TRBD2. Germline V CDR1 and CDR2: MGHRA, YSYEKL. The CDR3 spans 16 residues. V shed 5 bases, J shed 6 bases, and the junction held 6 bases outside the gene matches. In nucleotides, the CDR3 is TGCGCCAGCAGCGAGGGACTAGCGGGAGGTGCGGATACGCAGTATTTT. Translated: CASSEGLAGGADTQYF.

This clonotype was observed once. The gene calls are TRBV24-1 and TRBJ2-3, with a tentative D call TRBD2 (6 bases). The germline gives CDR1 KGHDR, CDR2 SFDVKD. The germline V and J ends were trimmed by 3 bases and 2 bases, with 14 bases remaining between them. The CDR3 has 16 amino acids. CDR3 in DNA: TGTGCCACCAGTGATGGGGGGTTAGGGATCACAGATACGCAGTATTTT. This codes for CATSDGGLGITDTQYF.

This clonotype was recorded many times. V is TRBV6-2 or TRBV6-3 and J is TRBJ2-1; the D is unclear. Germline values: CDR1 MNHEY, CDR2 SVGEGT. V dropped 0 bases and J dropped 4 bases, with 4 bases sitting between them. This CDR3 contains 13 residues. The CDR3 protein is CASSYSIYNEQFF. The CDR3 DNA reads TGTGCCAGCAGTTACTCTATTTACAATGAGCAGTTCTTC.

This clonotype showed up just a few times. The chain couples TRBV5-4 to TRBJ2-5, with D possibly being TRBD1 (6 bases). CDR1 is SGHNT and CDR2 is YYREEE in the germline V gene (reference sequence). The length of the CDR3 is 14 residues. The germline V and J ends were trimmed by 3 bases and 5 bases, with 14 bases remaining between them. The CDR3, as DNA: TGTGCCAGCAGCTCCCAGGGGATTAAGGAGACCCAGTACTTC. Translating it yields CASSSQGIKETQYF.

This rearrangement joins TRBV11-2 to TRBJ2-5; D might be TRBD2 (5 bases). The CDR3 contains 13 residues. V lost 6 bases to trimming and J lost 5 bases, with 13 bases between them. The germline V gene has CDR1 SGHAT and CDR2 FQNNGV. The chain's CDR3 is CASSKDSGETQYF. In DNA form, the CDR3 reads TGTGCCAGCAGTAAGGACTCGGGGGAGACCCAGTACTTC.

This clonotype has only one observation. A much larger clone is a single base away; this may be a read error. This rearrangement joins TRBV6-1 to TRBJ1-5; possibly TRBD1 for D (5 bases). CDR1 and CDR2 from the germline V gene are MNHNS and SASEGT. The V end was cut by 4 bases, the J end by 0 bases, with 16 bases between. This CDR3 is built from 17 residues. The CDR3 protein is CASSGWGPPSSNQPQHF. The CDR3 nucleotides are TGTGCCAGCAGTGGATGGGGCCCGCCGAGTAGCAATCAGCCCCAGCATTTT.

This chain uses TRBV20-1 with TRBJ1-1; tentative D call: TRBD1 (5 bases). This CDR3 has 14 residues. The germline V and J ends were trimmed by 3 bases and 3 bases, with 14 bases remaining between them. Germline CDR1 and CDR2: DFQATT and SNEGSKA (reference sequence). The CDR3 protein is CSARARGPDTEAFF. Here the CDR3 DNA reads TGCAGTGCTAGGGCGCGGGGCCCGGACACTGAAGCTTTCTTT.

With regard to this clonotype: Without the conserved terminal phenylalanine or tryptophan, this CDR3 likely stems from a read error. The V gene is TRBV11-2, the J gene TRBJ1-2; the D gene is possibly TRBD1 (6 bases). CDR3 size: 15 residues. Germline values: CDR1 SGHAT, CDR2 FQNNGV. In DNA, the CDR3 is TGTGCCAGCAGCTTGCAAGGGGGACGATGGGATGGTTACACCCTC. It translates to CASSLQGGRWDGYTL.

In the case of this clonotype: At one end the junction does not follow the germline gene, possibly because of a read error. The V gene is TRBV4-3, the J gene TRBJ2-7, with D possibly being TRBD2 (6 bases). Germline values: CDR1 LGHNA, CDR2 YSLEER. The CDR3 length is 15 residues. The CDR3 is CASSQDLHLSGQQCF. The CDR3 region has the DNA TGCGCCAGCAGCCAAGATCTCCACTTGAGCGGGCAGCAGTGCTTC.

This sequence joins TRBV20-1 and TRBJ1-3; the D gene is possibly TRBD1 (6 bases). V was trimmed by 1 base and J by 2 bases, leaving 12 bases between them. Germline assignment: CDR1 DFQATT and CDR2 SNEGSKA (reference sequence). The CDR3 is 15 residues long. CDR3 in amino acids: CSARVPGATGNTIYF. The CDR3 nucleotides are TGCAGTGCTAGAGTACCGGGGGCAACTGGAAACACCATATATTTT.

Remarks on this clonotype: Without the conserved terminal phenylalanine or tryptophan, this CDR3 likely stems from a read error. The chain carries TRBV20-1 and TRBJ2-5; 8 bases map to TRBD2. The germline V gene has CDR1 DFQATT and CDR2 SNEGSKA (reference sequence). This CDR3 comprises 13 residues. CDR3: CIAHGLAGETQYL. The CDR3 nucleotides read TGCATTGCTCACGGACTAGCTGGAGAGACCCAGTACTTA.

Comment on this clonotype: This may be a read error: a much more frequent sequence differs by one nucleotide. This chain joins TRBV28 and TRBJ1-5; TRBD1 aligns across 10 bases. Germline lookup yields CDR1 MDHEN and CDR2 SYDVKM. Germline trimming cut 4 bases from V and 3 bases from J; bases unmatched to any gene: 6. This CDR3 is 16 amino acids long. The CDR3 is CASSSRTGGYNQPQHF. CDR3 nucleotides: TGTGCCAGCAGTTCGAGGACAGGGGGTTACAATCAGCCCCAGCATTTT.

A remark on this clonotype: Germline and junction disagree at one end, which may indicate a read error. This chain links TRBV20-1 with TRBJ2-7; tentative D call: TRBD2 (5 bases). Germline CDR1 DFQATT, CDR2 SNEGSKA (reference sequence). CDR3 length equals 14 residues. The CDR3 nucleotides are TGCAGTGCTGGCTTGACGGGGAAGTCCTACGAGCAATACTTC. Amino acid sequence: CSAGLTGKSYEQYF.